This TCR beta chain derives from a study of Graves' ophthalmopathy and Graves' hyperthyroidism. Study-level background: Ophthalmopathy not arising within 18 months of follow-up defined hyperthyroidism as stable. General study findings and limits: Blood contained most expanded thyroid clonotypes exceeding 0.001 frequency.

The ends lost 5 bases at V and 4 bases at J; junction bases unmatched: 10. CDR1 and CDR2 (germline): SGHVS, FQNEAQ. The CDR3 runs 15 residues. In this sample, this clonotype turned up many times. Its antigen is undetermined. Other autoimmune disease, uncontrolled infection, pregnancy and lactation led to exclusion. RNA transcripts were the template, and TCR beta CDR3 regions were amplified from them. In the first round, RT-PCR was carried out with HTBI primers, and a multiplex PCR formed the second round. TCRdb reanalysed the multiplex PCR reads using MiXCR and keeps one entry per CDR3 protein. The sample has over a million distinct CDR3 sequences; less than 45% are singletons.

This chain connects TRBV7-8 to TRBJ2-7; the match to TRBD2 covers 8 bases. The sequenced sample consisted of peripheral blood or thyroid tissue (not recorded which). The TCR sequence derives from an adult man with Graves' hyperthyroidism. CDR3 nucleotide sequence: TGTGCCAGCAGCATTCGGACTAGCTTGTCTTACGAGCAGTACTTC. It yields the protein CASSIRTSLSYEQYF.